Presented here are 3 T cell receptor beta chains from one specimen sequenced in a study of Graves' ophthalmopathy and Graves' hyperthyroidism. Investigators amplified TCR beta CDR3 regions from RNA transcripts. The workflow started with a first-round RT-PCR run with HTBI primers and then moved on to a second-round multiplex PCR. TCRdb passed the multiplex PCR reads through MiXCR, listing each CDR3 protein once. The table lists about 410,000 distinct CDR3 sequences, roughly 18% of them singletons. The sample consisted of peripheral blood. The origin of the receptors is a woman between 18 and 29 years old with Graves' ophthalmopathy.

This clonotype was detected many times. The J gene is TRBJ1-6, the V gene TRBV12-3 or TRBV12-4, with unresolved D. This CDR3 spans 13 amino acids. V lost 5 bases to trimming and J lost 7 bases, with 9 bases between them. In DNA form, the CDR3 reads TGTGCCAGCAGTGGGTCGGCGAATTCACCCCTCCACTTT. It is translated as CASSGSANSPLHF.

This clonotype was seen many times. V usage is TRBV7-2 and J usage is TRBJ1-3; D remains unclear. Germline values: CDR1 SGHTA, CDR2 FQGNSA. There are 15 residues in the CDR3. V lost 5 bases, J lost 0 bases, and 11 bases lay in between. DNA for the CDR3: TGTGCCAGCAGCCTCAGACGAGGCTCTGGAAACACCATATATTTT. It is translated as CASSLRRGSGNTIYF.

This clonotype was recorded many times. J is TRBJ2-5 and V is TRBV7-9; 7 bases are a match to TRBD1. J was trimmed by 4 bases and V by 3 bases; bases with no gene match: 5. The CDR3 consists of 14 residues. The V gene's germline CDR1 is SEHNR and CDR2 FQNEAQ (reference sequence). CDR3 nucleotide sequence: TGTGCCAGCAGCTTTGACAGGGTCCCAGAGACCCAGTACTTC. It is translated as CASSFDRVPETQYF.